These 4 T cell receptor beta chains were sequenced from one sample in a study of a mutant IDH1 vaccine in newly diagnosed glioma. Some clones are missing from TCRdb's copy, which holds only in-frame ones; the method was immunoSEQ multiplex PCR. The profile covers 50,000 to 65,000 clones, with roughly 80% appearing a single time and approximately 20% taken by the ten largest. Noted time point: baseline, week 1 (first vaccination visit). Sample treatment: pre-vaccination baseline after standard-of-care therapy. Sequencing was performed on PBMCs, taken from a glioma patient treated with radiotherapy, temozolomide or both. These receptors came from a man between 18 and 29 years old with glioma.

CDR3 protein: CASSTEGFGFRTVYF. The CDR3 DNA sequence: TGTGCCAGCAGCACCGAGGGGTTTGGCTTCAGGACTGTATACTTC. The rearrangement joins TRBV9 to TRBJ2-5; the D gene could be TRBD1 or TRBD2 (5 bases each). With 4 bases removed from V and 14 bases from J, the gap between germline ends came to 27 bases. The germline V gene encodes CDR1 SGDLS and CDR2 YYNGEE. CDR3 length: 15 amino acids.

The V gene is TRBV5-1, the J gene TRBJ1-4; TRBD1 aligns across 7 bases. This CDR3 comprises 16 residues. The ends lost 3 bases at V and 3 bases at J; junction bases unmatched: 8. In germline, CDR1 is SGHRS, CDR2 YFSETQ. This CDR3 reads CASSYKTGSANEKLFF. CDR3 in DNA: TGCGCCAGCAGCTATAAGACAGGGTCGGCTAATGAAAAACTGTTTTTT. The whole variable domain, remainder taken from reference TRBV5-1 and TRBJ1-4, is KAGVTQTPRYLIKTRGQQVTLSCSPISGHRSVSWYQQTPGQGLQFLFEYFSETQRNKGNFPGRFSGRQFSNSRSEMNVSTLELGDSALYLCASSYKTGSANEKLFFGSGTQLSVL.

V is TRBV30 and J is TRBJ1-5; D is undetermined. Germline V gene sequence: CDR1 GTSNPN, CDR2 SVGIG (reference sequence). The CDR3 runs to 13 residues. Trimming took off 1 base at V and 7 bases at J, with 11 bases between the two ends. CDR3 nucleotide sequence: TGTGCCTGGAGTGATAGGGTTGGCCAGCCCCAGCATTTT. Residues: CAWSDRVGQPQHF.

This clone was seen only once. The chain couples TRBV5-6 to TRBJ1-2; the match to TRBD1 covers 7 bases. Losses at the gene ends were 4 bases for V and 3 bases for J; bases not matched to a gene: 9. Looked up from germline, CDR1 is SGHDT and CDR2 is YYEEEE. This CDR3 is 15 amino acids long. CDR3 loop: CASSETGVGDYGYTF. The CDR3 nucleotides read TGTGCCAGCAGCGAAACAGGGGTAGGGGACTATGGCTACACCTTC.